This T cell receptor beta chain was identified in a study of T cell clones after liver transplantation. About the study: Draws occurred before transplant, before withdrawal, and after complete or failed withdrawal. Overall study results and limits: A larger donor-reactive than third-party decline suggested partial antigen-specific deletion. Circulating graft-donor-reactive CD4 TCRbeta sequences fell significantly post-transplant in most of the 8 subjects.

On this clone itself: Its antigen is as yet unknown.

Using immunoSEQ multiplex PCR, the repertoire was profiled, and TCRdb retains in-frame clones only, with some absent. Of 75,000 to 85,000 clones in the sample, 75% to 90% are singletons; the top ten hold over 2.5%. The CDR3 sequence is 13 residues long. CDR1 and CDR2 from the germline V gene are MNHNS and SASEGT. The V end lost 1 base, the J end lost 0 bases, and 3 bases lay between the germline ends. Specimen: CD4+ T cells from blood, collected at the 22-month timepoint. The V gene is TRBV6-1, the J gene TRBJ1-2; D is unclear. This receptor was taken from a human patient who received a liver transplant. Some of the T cells might come from the graft donor. CDR3 nucleotide sequence: TGTGCCAGCAGTGAAGGGGCTAACTATGGCTACACCTTC. This gives the protein CASSEGANYGYTF.